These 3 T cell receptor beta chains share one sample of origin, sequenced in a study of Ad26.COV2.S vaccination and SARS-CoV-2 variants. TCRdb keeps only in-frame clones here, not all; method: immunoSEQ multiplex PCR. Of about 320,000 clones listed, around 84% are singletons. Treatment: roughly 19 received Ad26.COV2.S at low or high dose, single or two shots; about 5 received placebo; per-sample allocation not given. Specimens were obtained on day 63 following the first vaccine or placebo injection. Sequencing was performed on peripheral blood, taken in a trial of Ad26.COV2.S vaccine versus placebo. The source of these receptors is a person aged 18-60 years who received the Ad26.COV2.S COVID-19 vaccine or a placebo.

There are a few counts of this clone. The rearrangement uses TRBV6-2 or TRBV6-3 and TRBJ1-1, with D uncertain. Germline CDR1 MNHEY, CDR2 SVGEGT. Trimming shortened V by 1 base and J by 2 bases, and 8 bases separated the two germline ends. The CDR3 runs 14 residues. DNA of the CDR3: TGTGCCAGCAGTTACTTTCACCGCAACACTGAAGCTTTCTTT. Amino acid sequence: CASSYFHRNTEAFF.

The CDR3 region has the DNA TGTGCCAGCAGCTTGTGGGTGCGCCAAGCATATGGCTACACCTTC. Amino acids: CASSLWVRQAYGYTF. The J gene is TRBJ1-2, the V gene TRBV5-4, with unresolved D. CDR1 SGHNT and CDR2 YYREEE come from the germline V gene (reference sequence). This CDR3 is built from 15 residues. Trimming removed 1 base at V and 5 bases at J, with 15 bases between. Full variable domain (outside the CDR3, taken from reference TRBV5-4 and TRBJ1-2): ETGVTQSPTHLIKTRGQQVTLRCSSQSGHNTVSWYQQALGQGPQFIFQYYREEENGRGNFPPRFSGLQFPNYSSELNVNALELDDSALYLCASSLWVRQAYGYTFGSGTRLTVV.

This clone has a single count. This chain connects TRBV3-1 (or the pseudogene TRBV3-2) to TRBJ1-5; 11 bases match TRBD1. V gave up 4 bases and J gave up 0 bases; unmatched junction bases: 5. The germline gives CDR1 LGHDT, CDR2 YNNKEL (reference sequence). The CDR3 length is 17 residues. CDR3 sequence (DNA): TGTGCCAGCAGCCTCCGGGACAGGGGGAATAGCAATCAGCCCCAGCATTTT. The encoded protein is CASSLRDRGNSNQPQHF.